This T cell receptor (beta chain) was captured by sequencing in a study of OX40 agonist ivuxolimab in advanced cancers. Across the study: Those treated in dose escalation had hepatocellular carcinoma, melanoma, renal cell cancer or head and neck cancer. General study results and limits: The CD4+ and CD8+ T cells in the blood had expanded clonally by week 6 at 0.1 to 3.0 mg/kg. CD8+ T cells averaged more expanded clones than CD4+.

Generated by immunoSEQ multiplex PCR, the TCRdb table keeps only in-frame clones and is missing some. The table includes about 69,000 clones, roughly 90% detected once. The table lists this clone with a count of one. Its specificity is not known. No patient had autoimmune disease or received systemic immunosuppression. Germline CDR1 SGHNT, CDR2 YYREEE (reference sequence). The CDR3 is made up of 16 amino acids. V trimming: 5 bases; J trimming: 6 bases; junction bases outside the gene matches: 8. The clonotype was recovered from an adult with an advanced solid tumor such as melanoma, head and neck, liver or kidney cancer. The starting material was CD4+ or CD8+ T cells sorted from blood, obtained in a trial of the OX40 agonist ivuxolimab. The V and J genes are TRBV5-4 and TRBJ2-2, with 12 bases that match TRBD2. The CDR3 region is CASRPGLAGLAGELFF. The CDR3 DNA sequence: TGTGCCAGCAGACCAGGACTAGCGGGACTTGCCGGGGAGCTGTTTTTT.